These 20 T cell receptor beta chains were sequenced from one sample in a study of T cells in Graves' hyperthyroidism and ophthalmopathy. TCR beta CDR3 sequences were amplified from RNA transcripts. HTBI primers were used for first-round RT-PCR of the TCR CDR3. Each CDR3 protein is one row after TCRdb ran MiXCR on the multiplex PCR reads. The sample contains over 500,000 distinct CDR3 sequences, roughly 15% of which appear only once. The sequencing input was blood. Every receptor here comes from a woman aged 30 to 39 with Graves' ophthalmopathy.

At least ten counts were recorded for this clonotype. V is TRBV6-2 or TRBV6-3 and J is TRBJ2-7; D is unclear. The CDR3 contains 12 residues. Per germline, CDR1 MNHEY and CDR2 SVGEGT. V lost 4 bases and J lost 7, with 11 bases in between. The CDR3 region has the DNA TGTGCCAGCAGTTCACGGGCCTGGGAGCAGTACTTC. It is translated as CASSSRAWEQYF.

The sample holds a few counts of this clonotype. V is TRBV20-1 and J is TRBJ2-3, with 8 bases lining up with TRBD2. The CDR3 has 13 amino acids. Germline-derived CDR1 and CDR2 are DFQATT and SNEGSKA (reference sequence). Trimming at V came to 7 bases and at J to 9 bases, leaving 12 bases not matched to a gene. The CDR3 DNA sequence: TGCAGTGGTGGCAGCGGGAGAGCTGGGACGCAGTATTTT. Amino acids: CSGGSGRAGTQYF.

V is TRBV5-1 and J is TRBJ2-1, with a tentative D call TRBD1 (5 bases). Germline V gene data show CDR1 as SGHRS and CDR2 as YFSETQ. Trimming shortened V by 6 bases and J by 2 bases, and 12 bases separated the two germline ends. The CDR3 extends over 14 amino acids. CDR3 coding DNA: TGCGCCAGCAAGGTGCAGGGCGCCTACAATGAGCAGTTCTTC. This codes for CASKVQGAYNEQFF.

As concerns this clonotype: Being one base from a much bigger clone, this may be a read error. The chain uses TRBV11-2 and TRBJ2-3; D gene uncertain. Germline CDR1 and CDR2: SGHAT and FQNNGV. The CDR3 runs to 15 residues. CDR3 in amino acids: CASSPPGRSTDTPYF. CDR3 bases: TGTGCCAGCAGCCCCCCTGGCAGAAGCACAGATACGCCGTATTTT.

This clonotype was seen a few times. The rearrangement joins TRBV12-3 or TRBV12-4 to TRBJ1-2; no definite D call. Trimming took off 4 bases at V and 0 bases at J, with 15 bases between the two ends. The CDR3 sequence is 16 residues long. CDR3 in amino acids: CASSSPLGRTNYGYTF. The DNA of the CDR3 is TGTGCCAGCAGTTCCCCGTTGGGTCGAACTAACTATGGCTACACCTTC.

This clonotype occurred many times. The CDR3 sequence is CASSPGIAKNIQYF. CDR3 sequence (DNA): TGTGCCAGCAGTCCCGGAATAGCCAAAAACATTCAGTACTTC. The rearrangement joins TRBV27 to TRBJ2-4; no clear D. V was shortened by 5 bases and J by 0 bases, with 8 bases between the two germline ends. The CDR3 spans 14 residues. Per germline, CDR1 MNHEY and CDR2 SMNVEV (reference sequence).

CDR3 region: CASSLADGKNTEAFF. DNA of the CDR3: TGTGCCAGCAGCCTCGCGGACGGGAAGAACACTGAAGCTTTCTTT. The chain employs TRBV2 and TRBJ1-1; unclear D gene. With 6 bases removed from V and 1 base from J, the gap between germline ends came to 15 bases. This CDR3 spans 15 amino acids. Germline CDR1 is SNHLY and CDR2 is FYNNEI.

This clonotype has only a few counts. This sequence joins TRBV4-3 and TRBJ2-7; D may be TRBD1 (6 bases). The V gene lost 0 bases and the J gene lost 3 bases, with 15 bases spanning the gap. The CDR3 has 16 residues. CDR1 and CDR2 from the germline V gene are LGHNA and YSLEER. CDR3 coding DNA: TGCGCCAGCAGCCAAGACCTAGGCAGGGGAGACTACGAGCAGTACTTC. Its protein is CASSQDLGRGDYEQYF.

This clonotype was recorded a few times. The V gene is TRBV20-1, the J gene TRBJ1-3; 7 positions agree with TRBD1. The CDR3 runs 16 residues. The germline V gene has CDR1 DFQATT and CDR2 SNEGSKA (reference sequence). J gave up 4 bases and V 4 bases, and 13 bases lay outside the gene matches. DNA for the CDR3: TGCAGTGCTATAAGAACGGGACAGTTTTTCGGAAACACCATATATTTT. Its protein is CSAIRTGQFFGNTIYF.

This clonotype was found once. The genes are TRBV11-2 and TRBJ2-1; 9 nucleotides agree with TRBD2. Germline trimming cut 7 bases from V and 6 bases from J; bases unmatched to any gene: 4. CDR1 and CDR2 (germline): SGHAT, FQNNGV. The CDR3 covers 13 residues. The CDR3 region has the DNA TGTGCCAGCACCCCAGCGGGGGGCAATGAGCAGTTCTTC. As protein: CASTPAGGNEQFF. Variable domain in full (rest from reference TRBV11-2 and TRBJ2-1): EAGVAQSPRYKIIEKRQSVAFWCNPISGHATLYWYQQILGQGPKLLIQFQNNGVVDDSQLPKDRFSAERLKGVDSTLKIQPAKLEDSAVYLCASTPAGGNEQFFGPGTRLTVL.

This clonotype was seen ten or more times. The chain joins TRBV20-1 to TRBJ1-2; D is ambiguous. From germline, CDR1 is DFQATT and CDR2 SNEGSKA (reference sequence). CDR3 length: 15 amino acids. Trimming took 1 base from V and 4 from J, leaving 16 bases between them. The CDR3 protein is CSARVNPPKGYGYTF. In DNA form, the CDR3 reads TGCAGTGCTAGAGTTAACCCCCCCAAAGGCTATGGCTACACCTTC.

J is TRBJ2-7 and V is TRBV4-3; maybe TRBD1 (6 bases). V was pared by 0 bases and J by 3 bases, with 12 bases between. The CDR3 sequence is 15 residues long. Germline CDR1 LGHNA, CDR2 YSLEER. This CDR3 reads CASSQESGQSYEQYF. DNA of the CDR3: TGCGCCAGCAGCCAAGAGAGTGGACAGAGCTACGAGCAGTACTTC.

This clonotype appeared a few times. V and J are TRBV6-1 and TRBJ2-3; D possibly matches TRBD1 or TRBD2 (6 bases each). Trimming stripped 10 bases from V and 3 bases from J, with 14 bases between. The CDR3 sequence is 13 residues long. Germline assignment: CDR1 MNHNS and CDR2 SASEGT. In nucleotides, the CDR3 is TGTGCCAACAGGGACTTGGGAACAGATACGCAGTATTTT. Protein product: CANRDLGTDTQYF.

This clonotype was seen a handful of times. This rearrangement joins TRBV7-3 to TRBJ1-2; no firm D call. The CDR3 loop spans 14 amino acids. Trimming pared 2 bases from V and 1 base from J, leaving 8 bases between. CDR1 and CDR2 (germline): SGHTA, FQGTGA. CDR3 coding DNA: TGTGCCAGCAGCTTAGAATCTGATAACTATGGCTACACCTTC. Translated, it gives CASSLESDNYGYTF.

This chain links TRBV28 with TRBJ1-1; weak D call: TRBD1 (5 bases). The CDR3 is made up of 13 amino acids. V was trimmed by 2 bases and J by 11 bases, leaving 15 bases between them. Germline assignment: CDR1 MDHEN and CDR2 SYDVKM. The CDR3 DNA is TGTGCCAGCAGTTTACATGTTCGAGGGGATGCTTTCTTT. Amino acids: CASSLHVRGDAFF.

This clonotype turned up a few times. The V call is TRBV10-3, the J call TRBJ2-1; D gene unclear. The CDR3 has 14 residues. Looked up from germline, CDR1 is ENHRY and CDR2 is SYGVKD. V was cut by 2 bases and J by 2 bases, with 7 bases left in between. CDR3 nucleotides: TGTGCCATCAGTGAGGGGGTACCCTACAATGAGCAGTTCTTC. Translation: CAISEGVPYNEQFF.

This clonotype was observed many times. This chain uses TRBV5-1 with TRBJ2-3; D uncertain. The CDR3 runs to 15 residues. Germline-derived CDR1 and CDR2 are SGHRS and YFSETQ. Deletions cut 5 bases from V and 2 bases from J, with 15 bases between. Written as DNA, the CDR3 is TGCGCCAGCAGGCTCCGACGGCCCGTCACAGATACGCAGTATTTT. It codes for CASRLRRPVTDTQYF.

Ten or more counts support this clonotype. The gene calls are TRBV7-8 and TRBJ2-1; 13 bases align to TRBD2. The CDR3 extends over 17 amino acids. V gave up 5 bases and J gave up 0 bases; unmatched junction bases: 4. CDR1 is SGHVS, CDR2 FQNEAQ, per germline. The CDR3, as DNA: TGTGCCAGCAGCCTCGGACTAGCGGGAGCCTCCTACAATGAGCAGTTCTTC. The encoded protein is CASSLGLAGASYNEQFF.

The sample holds many counts of this clonotype. The chain joins TRBV11-1 to TRBJ2-7, with D possibly matching TRBD2 (5 bases). The germline gives CDR1 SGHAT, CDR2 FQDESV (reference sequence). V was clipped by 5 bases and J by 0 bases, with 14 bases between them. This CDR3 spans 15 amino acids. The CDR3 here is CASSLGLTSSYEQYF. The CDR3 DNA is TGTGCCAGCAGCCTCGGACTCACGAGCTCCTACGAGCAGTACTTC.

This clonotype occurred a few times. The chain uses TRBV5-1 and TRBJ2-2, with TRBD1 as a possible D gene (6 bases). This CDR3 comprises 14 residues. The germline CDR1 and CDR2 sequences are SGHRS and YFSETQ. The ends were cut back, 4 bases at V and 6 bases at J, with 13 bases in the middle. The CDR3 region has the DNA TGCGCCAGCAGCCCCACCAGGGGACCCGGGGAGCTGTTTTTT. It specifies CASSPTRGPGELFF.